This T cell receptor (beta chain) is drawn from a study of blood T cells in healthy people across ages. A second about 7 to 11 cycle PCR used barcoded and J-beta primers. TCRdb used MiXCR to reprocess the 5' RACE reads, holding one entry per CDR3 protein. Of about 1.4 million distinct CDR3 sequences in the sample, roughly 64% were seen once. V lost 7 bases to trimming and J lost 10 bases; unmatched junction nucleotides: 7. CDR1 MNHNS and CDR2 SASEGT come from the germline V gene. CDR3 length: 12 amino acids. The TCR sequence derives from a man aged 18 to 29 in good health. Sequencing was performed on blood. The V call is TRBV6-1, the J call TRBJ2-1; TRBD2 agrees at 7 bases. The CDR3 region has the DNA TGTGCCAGCATGCTTGGGGGAGGGGAGCAGTTCTTC. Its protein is CASMLGGGEQFF.